This T cell receptor (beta chain) originates from a study of molecular identifiers for immune sequencing clone quantification. Whole-study findings and limits: Over 99% of effector molecules, yet under 1% of naive-cell molecules, were held by clones above 20 RNA copies.

Germline CDR1 reads ENHRY; CDR2 reads SYGVKD. V gave up 2 bases and J gave up 5 bases; unmatched junction bases: 9. This CDR3 comprises 16 residues. This clonotype occurred many times. Its antigen is unknown. A CD8+CD4-CCR7+CD45RA+ phenotype served as the sorting definition for naive CD8 T cells. TCRdb used MiXCR to reprocess the PCR reads, holding one entry per CDR3 protein. There are some 65,000 distinct CDR3 sequences in the sample; roughly 20% occur only once, and 1.5% to 1.8% lies in the top ten. Sequenced input: naive CD8+ T cells from blood, with Jurkat cell RNA spiked in. Subset noted: FACS-sorted CD8+CD4-CCR7+CD45RA+ naive T cells. The chain joins TRBV10-3 to TRBJ2-5, with TRBD2 identical over 9 bases. This clonotype was obtained from a human donor in good health. Some libraries in this study had Jurkat cell RNA spiked in. CDR3 protein: CAISETTAGGQETQYF. In DNA form, the CDR3 reads TGTGCCATCAGTGAGACTACGGCGGGAGGGCAGGAGACCCAGTACTTC.